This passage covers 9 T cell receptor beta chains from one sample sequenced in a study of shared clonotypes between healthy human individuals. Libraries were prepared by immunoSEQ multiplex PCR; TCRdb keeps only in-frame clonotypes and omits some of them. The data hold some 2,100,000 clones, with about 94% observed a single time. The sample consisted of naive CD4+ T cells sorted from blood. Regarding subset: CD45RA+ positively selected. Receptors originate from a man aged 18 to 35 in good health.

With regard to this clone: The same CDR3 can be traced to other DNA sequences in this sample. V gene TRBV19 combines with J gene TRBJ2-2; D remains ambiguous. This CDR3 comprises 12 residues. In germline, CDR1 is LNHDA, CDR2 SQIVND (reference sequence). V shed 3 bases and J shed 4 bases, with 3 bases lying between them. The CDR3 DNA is TGTGCCAGTAGTATCCCCACCGGGGAGCTGTTTTTT. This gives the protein CASSIPTGELFF.

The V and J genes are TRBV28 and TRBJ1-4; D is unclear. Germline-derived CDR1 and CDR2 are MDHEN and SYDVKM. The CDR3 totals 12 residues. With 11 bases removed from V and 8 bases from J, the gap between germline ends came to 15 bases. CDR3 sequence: CAVWEGSEKLFF. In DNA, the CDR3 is TGTGCCGTTTGGGAAGGCAGCGAAAAACTGTTTTTT.

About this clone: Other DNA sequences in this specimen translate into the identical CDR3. The CDR3 DNA sequence: TGTGCCATCAGAGGACAGCCGAACACTGAAGCTTTCTTT. It yields the protein CAIRGQPNTEAFF. The rearrangement uses TRBV10-3 and TRBJ1-1; maybe TRBD1 (6 bases). Trimming removed 6 bases at V and 1 base at J, with 9 bases between. The CDR3 runs to 13 residues. Germline loops: CDR1 ENHRY, CDR2 SYGVKD.

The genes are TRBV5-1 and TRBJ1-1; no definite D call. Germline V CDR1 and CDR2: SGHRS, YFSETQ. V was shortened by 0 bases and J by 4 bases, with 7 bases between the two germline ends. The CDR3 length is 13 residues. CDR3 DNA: TGCGCCAGCAGCTTGGATTTAGGCACTGAAGCTTTCTTT. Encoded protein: CASSLDLGTEAFF.

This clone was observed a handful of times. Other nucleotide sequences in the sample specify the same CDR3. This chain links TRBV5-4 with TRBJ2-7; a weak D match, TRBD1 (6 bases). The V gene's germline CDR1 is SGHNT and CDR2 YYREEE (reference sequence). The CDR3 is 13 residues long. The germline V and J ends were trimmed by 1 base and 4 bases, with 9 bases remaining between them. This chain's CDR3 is CASSLQGPYEQYF. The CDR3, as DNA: TGTGCCAGCAGCTTGCAGGGGCCATACGAGCAGTACTTC.

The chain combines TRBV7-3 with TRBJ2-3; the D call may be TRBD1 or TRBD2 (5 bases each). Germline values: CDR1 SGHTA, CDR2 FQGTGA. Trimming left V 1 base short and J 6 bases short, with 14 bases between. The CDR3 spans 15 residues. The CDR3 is CASSLRPLAGDTQYF. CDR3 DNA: TGTGCCAGCAGCTTAAGACCCCTAGCAGGGGATACGCAGTATTTT.

CDR3 sequence (DNA): TGTGCCAGTAGCCCCGGGATCGGATTCACCGGGGAGCTGTTTTTT. It is translated as CASSPGIGFTGELFF. The rearrangement joins TRBV19 to TRBJ2-2; D may be TRBD2 (5 bases). The germline V gene has CDR1 LNHDA and CDR2 SQIVND (reference sequence). V was pared by 6 bases and J by 4 bases, with 15 bases between. The CDR3 loop spans 15 amino acids.

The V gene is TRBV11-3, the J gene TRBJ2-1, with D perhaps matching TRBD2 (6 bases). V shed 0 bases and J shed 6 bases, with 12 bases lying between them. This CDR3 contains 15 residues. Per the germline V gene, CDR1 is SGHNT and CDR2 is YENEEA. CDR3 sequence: CASSLDPGSFNEQFF. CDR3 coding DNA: TGTGCCAGCAGCTTAGATCCCGGGAGTTTCAATGAGCAGTTCTTC.

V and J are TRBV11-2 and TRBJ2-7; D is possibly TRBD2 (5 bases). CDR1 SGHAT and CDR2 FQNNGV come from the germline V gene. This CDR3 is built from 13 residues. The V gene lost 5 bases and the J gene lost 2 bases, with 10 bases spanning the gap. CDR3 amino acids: CASSIGGPYEQYF. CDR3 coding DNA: TGTGCCAGCAGCATAGGAGGTCCCTACGAGCAGTACTTC. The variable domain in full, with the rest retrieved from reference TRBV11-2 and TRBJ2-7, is EAGVAQSPRYKIIEKRQSVAFWCNPISGHATLYWYQQILGQGPKLLIQFQNNGVVDDSQLPKDRFSAERLKGVDSTLKIQPAKLEDSAVYLCASSIGGPYEQYFGPGTRLTVT.